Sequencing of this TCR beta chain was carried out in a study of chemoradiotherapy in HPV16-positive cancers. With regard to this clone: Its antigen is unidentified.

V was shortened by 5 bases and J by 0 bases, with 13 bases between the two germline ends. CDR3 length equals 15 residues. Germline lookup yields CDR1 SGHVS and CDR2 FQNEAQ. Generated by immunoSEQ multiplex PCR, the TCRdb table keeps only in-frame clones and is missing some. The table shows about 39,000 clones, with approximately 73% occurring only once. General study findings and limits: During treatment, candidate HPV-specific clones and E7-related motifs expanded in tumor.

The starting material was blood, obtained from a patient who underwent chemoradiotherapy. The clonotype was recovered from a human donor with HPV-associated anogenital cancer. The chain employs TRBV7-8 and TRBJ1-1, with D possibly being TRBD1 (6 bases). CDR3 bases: TGTGCCAGCAGCCCCCGGACAGTTATGAACACTGAAGCTTTCTTT. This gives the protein CASSPRTVMNTEAFF.